These 13 T cell receptor beta chains share one sample of origin, sequenced in a study of beta chain features in type 1 diabetes (dated by TCRdb to the late 2010s). The library was produced with the immunoSEQ multiplex PCR assay. The entire amount of isolated RNA was reverse transcribed using the High Capacity cDNA Reverse Transcription Kit, so the sequenced TCRB transcripts were expressed ones. Held by TCRdb, this immuneACCESS table contains in-frame sequences only and omits some clones. Under half of the omission traces to an unresolved V gene where checked; the cause of the rest is unknown. The sample has around 400,000 clones on record, over 12% of them singletons. 0.019% of the sample is held by the ten biggest clonotypes. What was sequenced was naive CD4+ T cells from blood. The intended sense of this specimen's cell subset or site label: true naive CD4+ T cells. These receptors all come from a woman between 18 and 29 years old in good health.

The chain employs TRBV7-9 and TRBJ1-4; D is uncertain. The CDR3 loop spans 13 amino acids. CDR1 and CDR2 (germline): SEHNR, FQNEAQ (reference sequence). Trimming took off 0 bases at V and 8 bases at J, with 7 bases between the two ends. For the CDR3, the DNA is TGTGCCAGCAGCTTAGCCCTCCTGGAAAAACTGTTTTTT. It codes for CASSLALLEKLFF. The variable domain in full, with the rest retrieved from reference TRBV7-9 and TRBJ1-4, is DTGVSQNPRHKITKRGQNVTFRCDPISEHNRLYWYRQTLGQGPEFLTYFQNEAQLEKSRLLSDRFSAERPKGSFSTLEIQRTEQGDSAMYLCASSLALLEKLFFGSGTQLSVL.

The J gene is TRBJ1-1, the V gene TRBV7-9, with TRBD1 matching 7 bases. The junction had 2 bases not matched to a gene; V was cut back by 2 bases and J by 5 bases. CDR1 SEHNR and CDR2 FQNEAQ come from the germline V gene (reference sequence). The CDR3 sequence is 13 residues long. The CDR3 sequence is CASSLTGVTEAFF. In nucleotides, the CDR3 is TGTGCCAGCAGCTTAACAGGGGTTACTGAAGCTTTCTTT.

The chain is built from TRBV5-4 and TRBJ1-1; the D is unclear. Germline V CDR1 and CDR2: SGHNT, YYREEE (reference sequence). The CDR3 loop spans 16 amino acids. V lost 0 bases and J lost 2, with 14 bases in between. In DNA form, the CDR3 reads TGTGCCAGCAGCTTGGCTATTTTTGGTAGCAACACTGAAGCTTTCTTT. It codes for CASSLAIFGSNTEAFF.

The chain joins TRBV7-2 to TRBJ2-3, with 11 bases identical to TRBD2. Germline lookup yields CDR1 SGHTA and CDR2 FQGNSA. Germline trimming cut 1 base from V and 1 base from J; bases unmatched to any gene: 1. CDR3 length: 16 residues. The CDR3 region is CASSLVLAGGTDTQYF. CDR3 DNA sequence: TGTGCCAGCAGCTTAGTACTAGCGGGAGGCACAGATACGCAGTATTTT. The full variable domain, in which reference TRBV7-2 and TRBJ2-3 provide the parts outside the CDR3, is GAGVSQSPSNKVTEKGKDVELRCDPISGHTALYWYRQSLGQGLEFLIYFQGNSAPDKSGLPSDRFSAERTGGSVSTLTIQRTQQEDSAVYLCASSLVLAGGTDTQYFGPGTRLTVL.

The V gene is TRBV5-1, the J gene TRBJ2-7; 8 nucleotides line up with TRBD2. CDR3 size: 14 residues. Germline trimming cut 5 bases from V and 3 bases from J; bases unmatched to any gene: 7. CDR1 and CDR2 (germline): SGHRS, YFSETQ. The CDR3 protein is CASRTLAARYEQYF. The CDR3, as DNA: TGCGCCAGCAGGACACTAGCGGCCCGCTACGAGCAGTACTTC. Based on the CDR3 plus reference TRBV5-1 and TRBJ2-7, the full variable domain is KAGVTQTPRYLIKTRGQQVTLSCSPISGHRSVSWYQQTPGQGLQFLFEYFSETQRNKGNFPGRFSGRQFSNSRSEMNVSTLELGDSALYLCASRTLAARYEQYFGPGTRLTVT.

The V and J genes are TRBV7-6 and TRBJ1-5; D is unclear. This CDR3 region has 16 residues. Germline V gives CDR1 SGHVS, CDR2 FNYEAQ. V was trimmed by 3 bases and J by 2 bases, leaving 14 bases between them. The CDR3 DNA follows: TGTGCCAGCAGCTTGAGCGGGCCGCATGGCAATCAGCCCCAGCATTTT. This gives the protein CASSLSGPHGNQPQHF. The full variable domain, in which reference TRBV7-6 and TRBJ1-5 provide the parts outside the CDR3, is GAGVSQSPRYKVTKRGQDVALRCDPISGHVSLYWYRQALGQGPEFLTYFNYEAQQDKSGLPNDRFSAERPEGSISTLTIQRTEQRDSAMYRCASSLSGPHGNQPQHFGDGTRLSIL.

This chain uses TRBV5-1 with TRBJ2-7; possible D gene TRBD2, 6 bases. Germline V CDR1 and CDR2: SGHRS, YFSETQ. Trimming stripped 1 base from V and 7 bases from J, with 9 bases between. CDR3 size: 12 residues. The CDR3 protein is CASSLSGVEQYF. DNA of the CDR3: TGCGCCAGCAGCTTGTCGGGGGTTGAGCAGTACTTC.

V is TRBV20-1 and J is TRBJ2-1; D unclear. Trimming took off 0 bases at V and 5 bases at J, with 2 bases between the two ends. CDR1 is DFQATT and CDR2 is SNEGSKA in the germline V gene (reference sequence). The CDR3 covers 11 residues. The CDR3 region has the DNA TGCAGTGCTAGAGATAACAATGAGCAGTTCTTC. This sequence encodes CSARDNNEQFF.

This sequence joins TRBV30 and TRBJ2-7; D gene unclear. The V end was cut by 2 bases, the J end by 5 bases, with 10 bases between. Germline CDR1 GTSNPN, CDR2 SVGIG (reference sequence). The CDR3 has 12 amino acids. This CDR3 reads CAWSKARDEQYF. CDR3 DNA sequence: TGTGCCTGGAGTAAGGCTCGGGACGAGCAGTACTTC.

This clone was recorded a few times. J is TRBJ2-3 and V is TRBV9; 10 bases agree with TRBD2. The CDR3 totals 17 residues. Trimming cost V 4 bases and J 4 bases; bases outside gene matches: 12. Germline V CDR1 and CDR2: SGDLS, YYNGEE. The CDR3 DNA is TGTGCCAGCAGCTTTCTCGCTAGCGGGAGCGGTGCAGATACGCAGTATTTT. This sequence encodes CASSFLASGSGADTQYF. Variable domain in full (rest from reference TRBV9 and TRBJ2-3): DSGVTQTPKHLITATGQRVTLRCSPRSGDLSVYWYQQSLDQGLQFLIQYYNGEERAKGNILERFSAQQFPDLHSELNLSSLELGDSALYFCASSFLASGSGADTQYFGPGTRLTVL.

The gene calls are TRBV5-1 and TRBJ2-5; tentative D call: TRBD2 (6 bases). V was cut by 1 base and J by 1 base, with 11 bases left in between. This CDR3 has 15 amino acids. Per the germline V gene, CDR1 is SGHRS and CDR2 is YFSETQ. The CDR3 loop is CASSLRGLLQETQYF. The CDR3 region has the DNA TGCGCCAGCAGCTTGAGGGGACTCCTCCAAGAGACCCAGTACTTC.

The rearrangement links TRBV7-9 to TRBJ2-5, with D tentatively TRBD2 (5 bases). CDR1 is SEHNR, CDR2 FQNEAQ, per germline (reference sequence). V gave up 1 base and J gave up 5 bases, with 14 bases separating them. The CDR3 is made up of 15 amino acids. The CDR3 here is CASSLGSGNGETQYF. DNA for the CDR3: TGTGCCAGCAGCTTAGGATCGGGGAATGGGGAGACCCAGTACTTC.

A few counts support this clone. CDR3 nucleotides: TGCAGCGTTGAAATTGGGGGGTCCTACAATGAGCAGTTCTTC. Amino acid sequence: CSVEIGGSYNEQFF. The gene calls are TRBV29-1 and TRBJ2-1, with a possible D match to TRBD2 (6 bases). The CDR3 spans 14 residues. Per germline, CDR1 SQVTM and CDR2 ANQGSEA. With 2 bases removed from V and 1 base from J, the gap between germline ends came to 9 bases.